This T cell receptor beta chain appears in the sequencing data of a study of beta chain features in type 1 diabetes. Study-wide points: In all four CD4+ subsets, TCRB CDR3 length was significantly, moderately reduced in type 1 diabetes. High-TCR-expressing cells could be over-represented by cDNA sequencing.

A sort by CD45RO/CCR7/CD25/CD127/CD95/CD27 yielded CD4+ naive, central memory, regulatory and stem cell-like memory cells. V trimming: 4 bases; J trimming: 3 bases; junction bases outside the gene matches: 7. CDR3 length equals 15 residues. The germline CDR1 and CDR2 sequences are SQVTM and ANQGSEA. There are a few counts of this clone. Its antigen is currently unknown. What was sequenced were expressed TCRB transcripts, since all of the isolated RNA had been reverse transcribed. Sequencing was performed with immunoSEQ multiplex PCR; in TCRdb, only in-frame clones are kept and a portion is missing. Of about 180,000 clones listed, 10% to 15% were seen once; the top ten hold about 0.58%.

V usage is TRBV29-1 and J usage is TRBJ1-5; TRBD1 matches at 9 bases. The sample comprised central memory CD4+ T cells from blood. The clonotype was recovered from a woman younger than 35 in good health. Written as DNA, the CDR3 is TGCAGCGTTGCTGCCGGGACAGGGACCAATCAGCCCCAGCATTTT. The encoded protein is CSVAAGTGTNQPQHF.